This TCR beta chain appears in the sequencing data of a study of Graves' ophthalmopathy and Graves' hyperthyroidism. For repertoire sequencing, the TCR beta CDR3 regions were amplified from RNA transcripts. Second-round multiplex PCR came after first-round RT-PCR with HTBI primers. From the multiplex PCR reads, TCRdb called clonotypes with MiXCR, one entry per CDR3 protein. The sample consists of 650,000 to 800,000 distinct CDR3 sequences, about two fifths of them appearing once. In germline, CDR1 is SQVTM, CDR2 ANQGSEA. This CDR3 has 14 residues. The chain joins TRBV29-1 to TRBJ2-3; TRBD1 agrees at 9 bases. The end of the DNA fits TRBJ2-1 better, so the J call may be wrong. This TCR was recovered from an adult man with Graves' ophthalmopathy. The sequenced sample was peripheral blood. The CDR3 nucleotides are TGCAGCGTCTGGGACAGGGAAAGGGCTGTTGAGCAGTTCTTC. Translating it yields CSVWDRERAVEQFF.